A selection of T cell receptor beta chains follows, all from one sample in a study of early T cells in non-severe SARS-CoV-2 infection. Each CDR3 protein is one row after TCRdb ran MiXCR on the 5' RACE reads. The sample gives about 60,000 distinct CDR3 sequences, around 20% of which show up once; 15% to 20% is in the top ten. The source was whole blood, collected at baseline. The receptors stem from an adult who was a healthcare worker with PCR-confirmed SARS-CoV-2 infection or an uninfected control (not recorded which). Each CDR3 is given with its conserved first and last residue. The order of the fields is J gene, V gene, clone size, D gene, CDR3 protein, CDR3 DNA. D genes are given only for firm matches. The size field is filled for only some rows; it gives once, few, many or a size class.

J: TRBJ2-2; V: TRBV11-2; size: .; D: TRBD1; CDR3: CASSRQGDNTGELFF; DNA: TGTGCCAGCAGCCGACAGGGGGATAACACCGGGGAGCTGTTTTTT
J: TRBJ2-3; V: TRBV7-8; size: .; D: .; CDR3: CASSFQPQTVEGRADTQYF; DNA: TGTGCCAGCAGCTTCCAACCACAGACTGTTGAAGGGAGAGCAGATACGCAGTATTTT
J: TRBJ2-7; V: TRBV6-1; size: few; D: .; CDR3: CASRGTGAIFPYEQYF; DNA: TGTGCCAGCAGGGGGACCGGGGCAATCTTTCCCTACGAGCAGTACTTC
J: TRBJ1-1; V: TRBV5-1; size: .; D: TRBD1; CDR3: CASSTGQGMAEAFF; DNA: TGCGCCAGCAGCACGGGACAGGGGATGGCTGAAGCTTTCTTT
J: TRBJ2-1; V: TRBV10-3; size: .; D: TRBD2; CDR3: CAISEERGGYNEQFF; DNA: TGTGCCATCAGTGAGGAGCGGGGGGGATACAATGAGCAGTTCTTC
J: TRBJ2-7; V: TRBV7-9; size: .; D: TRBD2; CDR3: CASSTSGPRGEQYF; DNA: TGTGCCAGCAGCACTAGCGGGCCCAGGGGCGAGCAGTACTTC
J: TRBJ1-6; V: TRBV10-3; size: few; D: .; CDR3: CAISDQEAPLHF; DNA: TGTGCCATCAGTGACCAAGAGGCGCCCCTCCACTTT
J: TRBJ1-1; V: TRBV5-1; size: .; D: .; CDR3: CASSFADRLNTEAFF; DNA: TGCGCCAGCAGTTTTGCGGATCGCCTGAACACTGAAGCTTTCTTT
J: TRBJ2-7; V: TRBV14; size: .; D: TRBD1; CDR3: CASSHWDRDYEQYF; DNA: TGTGCCAGCAGCCATTGGGACAGGGACTACGAGCAGTACTTC
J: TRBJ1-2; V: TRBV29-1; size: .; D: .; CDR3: CSVEREYYGYTF; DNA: TGCAGCGTTGAGAGGGAGTACTATGGCTACACCTTC
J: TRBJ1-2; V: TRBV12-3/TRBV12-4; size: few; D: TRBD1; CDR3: CASSTRDSTYGYTF; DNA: TGTGCCAGCAGTACCCGGGACAGCACTTATGGCTACACCTTC
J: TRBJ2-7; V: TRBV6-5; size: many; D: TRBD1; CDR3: CASSERAGTGQGEQYF; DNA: TGTGCCAGCAGCGAGAGAGCCGGGACAGGTCAAGGCGAGCAGTACTTC
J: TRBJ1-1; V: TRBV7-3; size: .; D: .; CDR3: CASSLLSEIAFF; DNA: TGTGCCAGCAGCTTATTATCAGAGATAGCTTTCTTT
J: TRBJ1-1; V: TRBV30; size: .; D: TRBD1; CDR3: CAWNAGTENTEAFF; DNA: TGTGCCTGGAACGCCGGGACAGAGAACACTGAAGCTTTCTTT
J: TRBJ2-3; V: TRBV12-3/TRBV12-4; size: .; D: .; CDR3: CASSSAPLDTQYF; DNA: TGTGCCAGCAGTTCAGCCCCACTGGATACGCAGTATTTT
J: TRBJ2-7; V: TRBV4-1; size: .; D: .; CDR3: CASSQDSGGASYEQYF; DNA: TGCGCCAGCAGCCAAGATTCAGGAGGGGCCTCCTACGAGCAGTACTTC
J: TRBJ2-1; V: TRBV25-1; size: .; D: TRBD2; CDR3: CASSPGLAGEQFF; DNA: TGTGCCAGCAGCCCGGGACTAGCGGGTGAGCAGTTCTTC
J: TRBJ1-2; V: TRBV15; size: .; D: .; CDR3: CAASGANYGYTF; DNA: TGTGCCGCCTCAGGGGCTAACTATGGCTACACCTTC
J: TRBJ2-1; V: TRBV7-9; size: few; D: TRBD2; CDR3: CASSPLAGGRTEQFF; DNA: TGTGCCAGCAGCCCGCTGGCGGGGGGTAGGACTGAGCAGTTCTTC
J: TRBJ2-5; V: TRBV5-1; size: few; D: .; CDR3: CASSLLPETQYF; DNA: TGCGCCAGCAGCCTACTGCCGGAGACCCAGTACTTC
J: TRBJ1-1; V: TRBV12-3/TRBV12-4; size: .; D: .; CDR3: CASSSPAGGSNTEAFF; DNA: TGTGCCAGCAGCTCCCCCGCCGGGGGTTCGAACACTGAAGCTTTCTTT
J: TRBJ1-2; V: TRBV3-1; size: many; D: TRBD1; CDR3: CASSLPGQDFHGYTF; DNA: TGTGCCAGCAGCCTTCCGGGACAGGACTTTCATGGCTACACCTTC
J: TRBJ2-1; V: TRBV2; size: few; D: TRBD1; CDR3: CASRADRGSYNEQFF; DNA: TGTGCCAGCAGAGCTGACAGGGGGTCCTACAATGAGCAGTTCTTC
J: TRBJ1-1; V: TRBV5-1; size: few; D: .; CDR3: CASSLAWANTEAFF; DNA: TGCGCCAGCAGCTTGGCCTGGGCGAACACTGAAGCTTTCTTT
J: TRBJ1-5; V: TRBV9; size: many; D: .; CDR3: CASSVESSPTLQPQHF; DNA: TGTGCCAGCAGCGTCGAGAGCTCGCCAACCCTCCAGCCCCAGCATTTT
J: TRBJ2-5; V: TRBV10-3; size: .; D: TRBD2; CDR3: CAISEPPLGGASETQYF; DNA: TGTGCCATCAGTGAGCCCCCTCTCGGGGGGGCCTCAGAGACCCAGTACTTC
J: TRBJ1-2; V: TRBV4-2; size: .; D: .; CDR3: CASSQDWQGLYGYTF; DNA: TGTGCCAGCAGCCAAGACTGGCAGGGTCTCTATGGCTACACCTTC
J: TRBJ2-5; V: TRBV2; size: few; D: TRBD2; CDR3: CASAAGLAGEETQYF; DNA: TGTGCCAGCGCAGCCGGACTAGCGGGGGAAGAGACCCAGTACTTC
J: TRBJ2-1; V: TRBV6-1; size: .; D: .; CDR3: CASNGGQEQFF; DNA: TGTGCCAGCAATGGGGGGCAAGAGCAGTTCTTC
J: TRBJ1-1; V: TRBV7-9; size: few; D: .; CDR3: CASSTRPGANSNTEAFF; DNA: TGTGCCAGCAGTACTCGTCCAGGGGCGAATAGTAACACTGAAGCTTTCTTT
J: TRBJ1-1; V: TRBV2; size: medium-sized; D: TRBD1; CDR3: CASSSDRGSMNTEAFF; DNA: TGTGCCAGCAGTTCGGACAGGGGGTCTATGAACACTGAAGCTTTCTTT
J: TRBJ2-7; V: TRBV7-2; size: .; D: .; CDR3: CASSLVDITYEQYF; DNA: TGTGCCAGCAGCTTAGTAGACATCACCTACGAGCAGTACTTC
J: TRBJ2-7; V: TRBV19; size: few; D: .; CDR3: CASSTASSYEQYF; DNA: TGTGCCAGTAGTACTGCGAGCTCCTACGAGCAGTACTTC
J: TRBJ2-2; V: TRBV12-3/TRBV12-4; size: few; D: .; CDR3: CASTAMAGVTGELFF; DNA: TGTGCCAGCACTGCCATGGCAGGGGTGACCGGGGAGCTGTTTTTT
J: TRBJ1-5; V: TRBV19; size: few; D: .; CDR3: CASRDGPRPQHF; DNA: TGTGCCAGTAGGGACGGTCCTCGGCCCCAGCATTTT
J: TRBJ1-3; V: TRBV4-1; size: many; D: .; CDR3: CASSQESRNSGNTIYF; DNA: TGCGCCAGCAGCCAAGAAAGTAGGAACTCTGGAAACACCATATATTTT
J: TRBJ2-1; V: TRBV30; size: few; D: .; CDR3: CAALLGGQLNEQFF; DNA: TGTGCCGCGCTTCTAGGGGGGCAGCTCAATGAGCAGTTCTTC
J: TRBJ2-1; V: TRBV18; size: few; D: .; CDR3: CASSPGQGQFF; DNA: TGTGCCAGCTCACCAGGGCAGGGGCAGTTCTTC
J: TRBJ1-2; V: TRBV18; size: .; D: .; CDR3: CASSPPEGAYGYTF; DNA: TGTGCCAGCTCACCACCGGAAGGGGCCTATGGCTACACCTTC
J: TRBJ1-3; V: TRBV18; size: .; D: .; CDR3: CASSLDRDTIYF; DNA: TGTGCCAGCTCACTAGACCGGGACACCATATATTTT
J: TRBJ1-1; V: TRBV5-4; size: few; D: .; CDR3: CASSLDGHRGGTEAFF; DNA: TGTGCCAGCAGCTTGGATGGACACCGAGGTGGCACTGAAGCTTTCTTT
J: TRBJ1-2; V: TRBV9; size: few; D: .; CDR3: CASSVYPGLANYGYTF; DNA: TGTGCCAGCAGCGTGTATCCGGGCCTAGCTAACTATGGCTACACCTTC
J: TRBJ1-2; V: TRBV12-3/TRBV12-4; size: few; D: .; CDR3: CASSLSTNYGYTF; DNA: TGTGCCAGCAGTTTAAGTACTAACTATGGCTACACCTTC
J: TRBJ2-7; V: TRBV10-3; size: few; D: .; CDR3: CAVGQPNVTYEQYF; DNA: TGTGCCGTAGGCCAGCCGAACGTGACCTACGAGCAGTACTTC
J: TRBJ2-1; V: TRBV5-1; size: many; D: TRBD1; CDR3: CASTLTGGVQFF; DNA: TGCGCCAGCACCCTTACAGGGGGCGTGCAGTTCTTC
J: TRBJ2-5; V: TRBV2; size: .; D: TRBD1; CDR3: CASSRGQAQETQYF; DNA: TGTGCCAGCAGTCGCGGACAGGCACAAGAGACCCAGTACTTC
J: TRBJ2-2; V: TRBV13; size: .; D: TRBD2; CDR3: CASGTSGGAWTGELFF; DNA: TGTGCCTCCGGGACTAGCGGGGGGGCATGGACCGGGGAGCTGTTTTTT
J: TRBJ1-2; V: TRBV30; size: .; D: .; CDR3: CAWSPTGYGYTF; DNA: TGTGCCTGGAGTCCGACAGGATATGGCTACACCTTC
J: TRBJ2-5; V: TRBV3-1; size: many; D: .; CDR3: CASSQGGGSRETQYF; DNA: TGTGCCAGCAGCCAAGGGGGAGGTTCGAGAGAGACCCAGTACTTC
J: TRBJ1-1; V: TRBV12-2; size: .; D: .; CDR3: CASRLAPGPATENTEAFF; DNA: TGTGCAAGTCGCTTAGCGCCAGGGCCCGCGACAGAGAACACTGAAGCTTTCTTT